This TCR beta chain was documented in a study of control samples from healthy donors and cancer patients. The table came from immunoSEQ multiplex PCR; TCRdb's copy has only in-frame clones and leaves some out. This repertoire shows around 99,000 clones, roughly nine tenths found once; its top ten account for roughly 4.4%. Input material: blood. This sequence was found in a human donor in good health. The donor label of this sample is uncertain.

This CDR3 reads CATSREYPGTDTQYF. The CDR3 coding sequence is TGTGCCACCAGCAGAGAATACCCGGGGACAGATACGCAGTATTTT. V and J are TRBV15 and TRBJ2-3, with a tentative D call TRBD2 (5 bases). CDR3 length equals 15 residues. Germline assignment: CDR1 LNHNV and CDR2 YYDKDF (reference sequence). V lost 0 bases to trimming and J lost 3 bases, with 10 bases between them.